Below, 20 T cell receptor beta chains from the same sample are listed, as sequenced in a study of CD8+ T cells in alopecia areata. Documented treatment: oral pan-JAK inhibitor, 5-10 mg twice daily. cDNA prepared by RNA extraction and subsequent reverse transcription served as the template for sequencing. Assay: immunoSEQ multiplex PCR; the TCRdb copy retains only in-frame clones and omits some. The repertoire holds 210,000 or so clones, with roughly 66% as singletons. The specimen was CD4+ T cells sorted from blood, collected at week 44, from a patient treated with tofacitinib. The receptor set was obtained from a human donor with alopecia areata.

This sequence joins TRBV29-1 and TRBJ2-7; TRBD1 matches at 9 bases. V lost 7 bases and J lost 0; bases outside the gene matches: 4. Germline V lookup: CDR1 SQVTM, CDR2 ANQGSEA. This CDR3 contains 13 residues. The CDR3 coding sequence is TGCAGCGGTAGACAGGGGGGCTCCTACGAGCAGTACTTC. This encodes CSGRQGGSYEQYF.

The genes are TRBV4-3 and TRBJ1-6; 9 nucleotides agree with TRBD1. After removal of 3 bases from V and 7 bases from J, the junction contained 7 bases not matched to a gene. Germline V gives CDR1 LGHNA, CDR2 YSLEER. The CDR3 runs to 16 residues. The CDR3 DNA reads TGCGCCAGCAGCCAGTTTACAGGGGGCATAAATTCACCCCTCCACTTT. Its protein product is CASSQFTGGINSPLHF.

The chain has TRBV30 and TRBJ1-5, with no clear D. The germline V gene has CDR1 GTSNPN and CDR2 SVGIG (reference sequence). The V end lost 1 base, the J end lost 1 base, and 11 bases lay between the germline ends. The CDR3 runs 15 residues. The CDR3 spells CAWSAGDRSNQPQHF. CDR3 nucleotides: TGTGCCTGGAGTGCCGGAGATAGGAGCAATCAGCCCCAGCATTTT.

Here the CDR3 DNA reads TGTGCCAGCAGTGAGGACGGAGGAGCCAAAAACATTCAGTACTTC. It specifies CASSEDGGAKNIQYF. The chain carries TRBV2 and TRBJ2-4, with TRBD2 as a possible D gene (5 bases). Trimming shortened V by 3 bases and J by 0 bases, and 9 bases separated the two germline ends. This CDR3 contains 15 residues. Germline CDR1 is SNHLY and CDR2 is FYNNEI.

The J gene is TRBJ2-1, the V gene TRBV30; tentatively, D is TRBD1 or TRBD2 (5 bases each). Per germline, CDR1 GTSNPN and CDR2 SVGIG (reference sequence). This CDR3 is built from 12 residues. The germline V and J ends were trimmed by 2 bases and 9 bases, with 11 bases remaining between them. In nucleotides, the CDR3 is TGTGCCTGGAGTCCTGGGACGGTTGAGCAGTTCTTC. This encodes CAWSPGTVEQFF. Combining the CDR3 with reference TRBV30 and TRBJ2-1 gives the whole variable domain SQTIHQWPATLVQPVGSPLSLECTVEGTSNPNLYWYRQAAGRGLQLLFYSVGIGQISSEVPQNLSASRPQDRQFILSSKKLLLSDSGFYLCAWSPGTVEQFFGPGTRLTVL.

The chain links TRBV7-9 to TRBJ2-7; D unresolved. This CDR3 comprises 13 residues. Trimming stripped 7 bases from V and 5 bases from J, with 15 bases between. Germline V gene sequence: CDR1 SEHNR, CDR2 FQNEAQ (reference sequence). CDR3 in DNA: TGTGCCAGCACCGAGCAAGGGTCCCACGAGCAGTACTTC. Translating it yields CASTEQGSHEQYF.

CDR3 sequence (DNA): TGCAGCGTTGCGGGTAGCGGGGGTCGGGAGCAGTACTTC. Its protein product is CSVAGSGGREQYF. The chain joins TRBV29-1 to TRBJ2-7; 9 bases match TRBD2. Germline CDR1 and CDR2: SQVTM and ANQGSEA. V shed 4 bases, J shed 7 bases, and the junction held 8 bases outside the gene matches. CDR3 length equals 13 residues.

The rearrangement links TRBV5-1 to TRBJ2-7, with D possibly matching TRBD1 (5 bases). V lost 2 bases and J 0 bases, leaving 12 bases between the germline ends. CDR1 SGHRS and CDR2 YFSETQ come from the germline V gene. This CDR3 comprises 15 residues. CDR3 DNA sequence: TGCGCCAGCAGCTTTTCCGGACACAGCTCCTACGAGCAGTACTTC. Its protein product is CASSFSGHSSYEQYF.

The V gene is TRBV4-2, the J gene TRBJ2-1, with a weak D call TRBD2 (5 bases). The CDR3 contains 15 residues. The germline gives CDR1 LGHNA, CDR2 YNFKEQ. The germline V and J ends were trimmed by 1 base and 4 bases, with 11 bases remaining between them. CDR3 region: CASSQAGGPYNEQFF. The CDR3, as DNA: TGTGCCAGCAGCCAAGCCGGCGGGCCGTACAATGAGCAGTTCTTC.

The J gene is TRBJ2-7, the V gene TRBV7-9; D gene uncertain. The CDR3 spans 16 residues. The germline CDR1 and CDR2 sequences are SEHNR and FQNEAQ (reference sequence). V shed 5 bases and J shed 0 bases, with 17 bases lying between them. The CDR3 region has the DNA TGTGCCAGCAGCCACCCTCGGACGGAGAGCTCCTACGAGCAGTACTTC. Amino acid sequence: CASSHPRTESSYEQYF.

The J gene is TRBJ1-6, the V gene TRBV30; D uncertain. CDR1 and CDR2 from the germline V gene are GTSNPN and SVGIG (reference sequence). V was trimmed by 0 bases and J by 8 bases, leaving 5 bases between them. This CDR3 has 12 residues. The CDR3 loop reads CAWSVPDSPLHF. The CDR3 DNA sequence: TGTGCCTGGAGTGTGCCGGATTCACCCCTCCACTTT. Full variable domain (outside the CDR3, taken from reference TRBV30 and TRBJ1-6): SQTIHQWPATLVQPVGSPLSLECTVEGTSNPNLYWYRQAAGRGLQLLFYSVGIGQISSEVPQNLSASRPQDRQFILSSKKLLLSDSGFYLCAWSVPDSPLHFGNGTRLTVT.

The chain is built from TRBV14 and TRBJ2-3, with 8 bases that match TRBD1. In germline, CDR1 is SGHDN, CDR2 FVKESK. V lost 4 bases to trimming and J lost 8 bases; unmatched junction nucleotides: 8. The CDR3 runs 14 residues. The CDR3 DNA reads TGTGCCAGCAGCCCGCGGACAGGGAACCCTACGCAGTATTTT. Its translation is CASSPRTGNPTQYF.

The rearrangement links TRBV5-6 to TRBJ1-1, with D tentatively TRBD1 (6 bases). The CDR3 sequence is 14 residues long. Trimming pared 0 bases from V and 10 bases from J, leaving 16 bases between. Germline V lookup: CDR1 SGHDT, CDR2 YYEEEE. The CDR3: CASSLDVKPRGAFF. CDR3 bases: TGTGCCAGCAGCTTGGACGTCAAACCCAGGGGAGCTTTCTTT.

The chain recombines TRBV5-6 with TRBJ1-2; unclear D gene. V was shortened by 1 base and J by 4 bases, with 14 bases between the two germline ends. The CDR3 is 15 amino acids. The germline V gene has CDR1 SGHDT and CDR2 YYEEEE. In DNA, the CDR3 is TGTGCCAGCAGCTTGTGGGTCTCGCGGGGCTATGGCTACACCTTC. Its protein is CASSLWVSRGYGYTF.

The chain recombines TRBV7-2 with TRBJ2-7; D may be TRBD2 (6 bases). This CDR3 has 14 amino acids. Germline V gene lookup returns CDR1 SGHTA and CDR2 FQGNSA. V lost 4 bases to trimming and J lost 7 bases, with 17 bases between them. Here the CDR3 reads CASSSGGGVGEQYF. CDR3 DNA: TGTGCCAGCAGCTCCGGGGGAGGCGTAGGGGAGCAGTACTTC.

The CDR3 bases are TGTGCCAGCACCATCGGGGCGGGGTCCAATCAGCCCCAGCATTTT. Amino acid sequence: CASTIGAGSNQPQHF. V usage is TRBV2 and J usage is TRBJ1-5, with D maybe TRBD1 (5 bases). Germline V gene data show CDR1 as SNHLY and CDR2 as FYNNEI. The V and J ends lost 7 bases and 3 bases respectively, with 16 bases between them. The CDR3 runs 15 residues.

This chain joins TRBV7-2 and TRBJ2-1; D is undetermined. CDR1 and CDR2 from the germline V gene are SGHTA and FQGNSA. This CDR3 has 14 amino acids. The V gene lost 4 bases and the J gene lost 6 bases, with 13 bases spanning the gap. CDR3 in DNA: TGTGCCAGCAGCTCCTCGGTAGCCGTCAATGAGCAGTTCTTC. Protein sequence: CASSSSVAVNEQFF.

The chain couples TRBV5-1 to TRBJ1-2; the match to TRBD1 covers 8 bases. Germline CDR1 and CDR2: SGHRS and YFSETQ. This CDR3 region has 13 residues. J gave up 7 bases and V 4 bases, and 6 bases lay outside the gene matches. The CDR3 bases are TGCGCCAGCAGCACTTTGGACAGGGCTGGCTACACCTTC. It encodes CASSTLDRAGYTF.

This clone was recorded once. The V call is TRBV30, the J call TRBJ1-6; TRBD1 matches 7 bases. This CDR3 has 15 amino acids. Germline-derived CDR1 and CDR2 are GTSNPN and SVGIG (reference sequence). The J segment lost 5 bases and the V segment lost 1 base, leaving 5 bases of the junction unmatched. CDR3: CAWSEGTVDNSPLHF. For the CDR3, the DNA is TGTGCCTGGAGTGAAGGGACAGTTGATAATTCACCCCTCCACTTT.

The chain is built from TRBV6-5 and TRBJ1-1; D is undetermined. Germline CDR1 reads MNHEY; CDR2 reads SVGAGI. The ends were cut back, 7 bases at V and 0 bases at J, with 9 bases in the middle. CDR3 length: 13 amino acids. This CDR3 is CASMGGLNTEAFF. CDR3 in DNA: TGTGCCAGCATGGGAGGCTTGAACACTGAAGCTTTCTTT.